The 17 T cell receptor beta chains listed next were all sequenced from one sample in a study of blood T cell repertoires in COVID-19. Profiled with immunoSEQ multiplex PCR; TCRdb holds only in-frame clones, not every one. The sample yields over 95,000 clones, roughly 80% seen once. Material for sequencing was peripheral blood. Receptor source: a man between 45 and 60 years old with acute or convalescent COVID-19.

V usage is TRBV27 and J usage is TRBJ1-6; tentative D call: TRBD1 (6 bases). This CDR3 is 16 amino acids long. V shed 5 bases and J shed 11 bases, with 22 bases lying between them. Germline V gene sequence: CDR1 MNHEY, CDR2 SMNVEV (reference sequence). The chain's CDR3 is CASSVSPNREFAPLHF. For the CDR3, the DNA is TGTGCCAGCAGTGTCTCTCCGAACAGGGAATTTGCACCCCTCCACTTT.

The V and J genes are TRBV5-6 and TRBJ2-7; 8 bases fit TRBD1. CDR3 length equals 14 residues. Germline-derived CDR1 and CDR2 are SGHDT and YYEEEE. With 4 bases clipped from V and 4 bases from J, the junction kept 7 bases outside the gene matches. CDR3 in DNA: TGTGCCAGCAGCGGTAAGACAGGGGCTTACGAGCAGTACGTC. Translating it yields CASSGKTGAYEQYV.

The V gene is TRBV20-1, the J gene TRBJ1-2; the D gene is possibly TRBD1 (5 bases). This CDR3 has 11 residues. Trimming took 6 bases from V and 9 from J, leaving 14 bases between them. Per the germline V gene, CDR1 is DFQATT and CDR2 is SNEGSKA (reference sequence). DNA of the CDR3: TGCAGTGCCGAGCGGGGGGGGAGCTACACCTTC. This codes for CSAERGGSYTF.

The rearrangement joins TRBV5-4 to TRBJ1-1; D is uncertain. The CDR3 length is 14 residues. Germline loops: CDR1 SGHNT, CDR2 YYREEE (reference sequence). Trimming shortened V by 0 bases and J by 1 base, and 7 bases separated the two germline ends. The CDR3 DNA reads as TGTGCCAGCAGCTTGGATCTGGCGAACACTGAAGCTTTCTTT. Amino acids: CASSLDLANTEAFF.

This chain links TRBV4-1 with TRBJ1-6, with D perhaps TRBD1 (5 bases). CDR1 and CDR2 (germline): MGHRA, YSYEKL. The CDR3 contains 20 residues. The germline V and J ends were trimmed by 0 bases and 0 bases, with 18 bases remaining between them. The CDR3 region is CASSQDPPGPTSSYNSPLHF. CDR3 bases: TGCGCCAGCAGCCAAGATCCCCCAGGGCCGACGAGCTCCTATAATTCACCCCTCCACTTT.

The chain employs TRBV6-5 and TRBJ1-2, with D unresolved. The CDR3 is 15 residues long. Trimming removed 2 bases from V and 0 bases from J, with 10 bases in between. The germline gives CDR1 MNHEY, CDR2 SVGAGI. The CDR3 DNA reads as TGTGCCAGCAGTTACGGCCCGGGTGCTAACTATGGCTACACCTTC. Translating it yields CASSYGPGANYGYTF.

This clone was seen a handful of times. The chain recombines TRBV6-5 with TRBJ1-3; TRBD1 agrees at 8 bases. The CDR3 is made up of 16 amino acids. From germline, CDR1 is MNHEY and CDR2 SVGAGI. V lost 0 bases and J lost 1; bases outside the gene matches: 2. CDR3 residues: CASSYSYRGSGNTIYF. DNA of the CDR3: TGTGCCAGCAGTTACTCATACAGGGGGTCTGGAAACACCATATATTTT.

This clone was observed a few times. V is TRBV15 and J is TRBJ2-7; the match to TRBD1 covers 10 bases. After removal of 3 bases from V and 3 bases from J, the junction contained 2 bases not matched to a gene. The germline V gene has CDR1 LNHNV and CDR2 YYDKDF (reference sequence). The length of the CDR3 is 14 residues. The CDR3 DNA follows: TGTGCCACCAGCAGGGACAGGGGGTTCTACGAGCAGTACTTC. This sequence encodes CATSRDRGFYEQYF.

The chain links TRBV7-8 to TRBJ1-1, with a possible D match to TRBD1 (6 bases). The CDR3 spans 15 residues. CDR1 is SGHVS and CDR2 is FQNEAQ in the germline V gene. The ends were cut back, 2 bases at V and 2 bases at J, with 12 bases in the middle. This CDR3 reads CASSLSGGANTEAFF. CDR3 in DNA: TGTGCCAGCAGCTTATCGGGGGGGGCTAACACTGAAGCTTTCTTT.

This chain joins TRBV5-4 and TRBJ2-5, with 7 bases matching TRBD1. In germline, CDR1 is SGHNT, CDR2 YYREEE (reference sequence). V was pared by 1 base and J by 4 bases, with 4 bases of the junction left unmatched. The CDR3 is made up of 14 amino acids. DNA for the CDR3: TGTGCCAGCAGCTTGAAGGGGGCCGGAGAGACCCAGTACTTC. Its translation: CASSLKGAGETQYF. Full variable domain (outside the CDR3, taken from reference TRBV5-4 and TRBJ2-5): ETGVTQSPTHLIKTRGQQVTLRCSSQSGHNTVSWYQQALGQGPQFIFQYYREEENGRGNFPPRFSGLQFPNYSSELNVNALELDDSALYLCASSLKGAGETQYFGPGTRLLVL.

The V call is TRBV27, the J call TRBJ2-7; the match to TRBD2 covers 9 bases. CDR3 size: 14 residues. V trimming: 2 bases; J trimming: 2 bases; junction bases outside the gene matches: 1. Looked up from germline, CDR1 is MNHEY and CDR2 is SMNVEV (reference sequence). The CDR3 DNA sequence: TGTGCCAGCAGTTTAGGCGGGGGGGCCTACGAGCAGTACTTC. Translation: CASSLGGGAYEQYF.

The V and J genes are TRBV24-1 and TRBJ2-1, with TRBD2 identical over 11 bases. V shed 4 bases, J shed 6 bases, and the junction held 13 bases outside the gene matches. CDR3 length: 18 residues. Per the germline V gene, CDR1 is KGHDR and CDR2 is SFDVKD. Written as DNA, the CDR3 is TGTGCCACCAGTGACTCTAGCGGGGGGCCCGTCCGAGGCAATGAGCAGTTCTTC. It translates to CATSDSSGGPVRGNEQFF.

The chain is built from TRBV5-1 and TRBJ1-2; 7 nucleotides agree with TRBD1. Germline V lookup: CDR1 SGHRS, CDR2 YFSETQ. The J segment lost 5 bases and the V segment lost 4 bases, leaving 11 bases of the junction unmatched. The CDR3 has 15 residues. The DNA for the CDR3 is TGCGCCAGCAGCCTGGACCAGGGGGTTCGATATGGCTACACCTTC. Translation gives CASSLDQGVRYGYTF.

The rearrangement uses TRBV7-3 and TRBJ1-2; D is uncertain. V was pared by 2 bases and J by 6 bases, with 22 bases between. The V gene's germline CDR1 is SGHTA and CDR2 FQGTGA. This CDR3 has 17 residues. The CDR3 here is CASSLSPLVTLTDGYTF. The CDR3 DNA reads as TGTGCCAGCAGCTTATCCCCCCTCGTGACTCTCACTGATGGCTACACCTTC.

This chain connects TRBV5-5 to TRBJ1-1; D remains unclear. V lost 2 bases, J lost 3 bases, and 11 bases lay in between. Germline assignment: CDR1 SGHKS and CDR2 YYEKEE (reference sequence). The CDR3 has 14 amino acids. The CDR3 region has the DNA TGTGCCAGCAGCTTTGAGGGTAGCTACACTGAAGCTTTCTTT. It encodes CASSFEGSYTEAFF.

The rearrangement links TRBV5-1 to TRBJ1-5; 7 nucleotides agree with TRBD1. The V segment lost 3 bases and the J segment 2 bases; nucleotides outside the gene matches: 5. The CDR3 is made up of 15 amino acids. Germline V gene lookup returns CDR1 SGHRS and CDR2 YFSETQ. CDR3 loop: CASSSGGAGNQPQHF. CDR3 sequence (DNA): TGCGCCAGCAGCTCAGGGGGTGCGGGCAATCAGCCCCAGCATTTT.

V gene TRBV20-1 combines with J gene TRBJ2-3; D is undetermined. Trimming stripped 3 bases from V and 6 bases from J, with 7 bases between. This CDR3 is built from 11 residues. Per germline, CDR1 DFQATT and CDR2 SNEGSKA (reference sequence). CDR3 in amino acids: CSARRMDTQYF. The DNA for the CDR3 is TGCAGTGCTAGGCGCATGGATACGCAGTATTTT.